This TCR beta chain was sequenced in a study of blood T cell repertoires in COVID-19. Method: immunoSEQ multiplex PCR; TCRdb's copy keeps in-frame clones and lacks some. Here the sample spans 200,000 to 300,000 clones, approximately 86% being singletons. The CDR3 contains 15 residues. Germline-derived CDR1 and CDR2 are SNHLY and FYNNEI. Trimming cost V 6 bases and J 8 bases; bases outside gene matches: 3. The sequence was obtained from an older woman with COVID-19, enrolled during active disease. The sample consisted of peripheral blood. This chain joins TRBV2 and TRBJ2-2; 16 bases align to TRBD2. CDR3 bases: TGTGCCAGCAGGGGACTAGCGGGAGGGGTTGGGGAGCTGTTTTTT. It translates to CASRGLAGGVGELFF.